This paragraph covers one T cell receptor (beta chain) sequence. The data were taken from a study of OX40 agonist ivuxolimab in advanced cancers. This CDR3 has 17 residues. Looked up from germline, CDR1 is SEHNR and CDR2 is FQNEAQ (reference sequence). The V end lost 3 bases, the J end lost 1 base, and 16 bases lay between the germline ends. Clones were read by immunoSEQ multiplex PCR, and TCRdb kept only the in-frame ones, dropping some. The repertoire holds 55,000 to 90,000 clones, with about 86% as singletons. The sequenced sample was CD4+ or CD8+ T cells sorted from blood, obtained in a trial of the OX40 agonist ivuxolimab. This rearrangement joins TRBV7-9 to TRBJ2-4, with D perhaps matching TRBD2 (5 bases). The receptor comes from an adult with an advanced solid tumor such as melanoma, head and neck, liver or kidney cancer. The CDR3 nucleotides read TGTGCCAGCAGCTTGGACCCCTCGGGGTCCGCCAAAAACATTCAGTACTTC. The encoded protein is CASSLDPSGSAKNIQYF.